The 18 T cell receptor beta chains presented below share a single source sample, sequenced in a study of CD8+ T cells in alopecia areata. Following extraction, RNA underwent reverse transcription to cDNA, which served as the sequencing template. TCRdb keeps only in-frame clones here, not all; method: immunoSEQ multiplex PCR. The repertoire consists of about 250,000 clones, with about 60% occurring once and the leading ten covering around 0.84%. Described treatment: oral pan-JAK inhibitor, 5-10 mg twice daily. Sequencing was performed on CD4+ T cells sorted from blood, taken at roughly week 52, from a patient treated with tofacitinib. The receptors were sampled from a human donor with alopecia areata.

With regard to this clone: Other DNA sequences in this specimen translate into the identical CDR3. The CDR3 loop reads CAWSQGGYGYTF. CDR3 sequence (DNA): TGTGCCTGGAGTCAAGGGGGATATGGCTACACCTTC. This chain connects TRBV30 to TRBJ1-2; a weak D match, TRBD1 (6 bases). Trimming stripped 2 bases from V and 5 bases from J, with 9 bases between. CDR3 length equals 12 residues. Germline CDR1 reads GTSNPN; CDR2 reads SVGIG (reference sequence).

The chain joins TRBV25-1 to TRBJ2-1; D may correspond to TRBD1 or TRBD2 (6 bases each). V lost 2 bases, J lost 5 bases, and 13 bases lay in between. This CDR3 is 15 amino acids long. Germline V CDR1 and CDR2: MGHDK, SYGVNS. The CDR3 nucleotides are TGTGCCAGCAGTGAACCGGGGGCAGCGAACAATGAGCAGTTCTTC. It encodes CASSEPGAANNEQFF.

The V gene is TRBV27, the J gene TRBJ1-2; D gene uncertain. Germline CDR1 MNHEY, CDR2 SMNVEV (reference sequence). Trimming removed 6 bases from V and 3 bases from J, with 8 bases in between. This CDR3 spans 12 amino acids. CDR3: CASSPGDYGYTF. DNA of the CDR3: TGTGCCAGCAGCCCGGGCGACTATGGCTACACCTTC.

CDR3 amino acids: CASSYRAVSGANVLTF. Written as DNA, the CDR3 is TGCGCCAGCAGCTACCGGGCGGTCTCTGGGGCCAACGTCCTGACTTTC. The chain carries TRBV5-1 and TRBJ2-6; D ambiguous. This CDR3 has 16 amino acids. CDR1 and CDR2 from the germline V gene are SGHRS and YFSETQ. Trimming left V 3 bases short and J 0 bases short, with 10 bases between.

The chain couples TRBV6-1 to TRBJ2-3; unclear D gene. The CDR3 consists of 11 residues. CDR1 is MNHNS and CDR2 is SASEGT in the germline V gene. V shed 5 bases and J shed 2 bases, with 2 bases lying between them. Here the CDR3 reads CASSHTDTQYF. The CDR3 nucleotides are TGTGCCAGCAGTCACACAGATACGCAGTATTTT.

The chain carries TRBV30 and TRBJ1-2; no firm D call. The CDR3 loop spans 13 amino acids. The germline V gene encodes CDR1 GTSNPN and CDR2 SVGIG (reference sequence). Between the trimmed V and J ends, which lost 2 bases and 2 bases, there was a span of 9 bases. CDR3 coding DNA: TGTGCCTGGAGTCTCAAGGGAAACTATGGCTACACCTTC. It translates to CAWSLKGNYGYTF. The variable domain in full, with the rest retrieved from reference TRBV30 and TRBJ1-2, is SQTIHQWPATLVQPVGSPLSLECTVEGTSNPNLYWYRQAAGRGLQLLFYSVGIGQISSEVPQNLSASRPQDRQFILSSKKLLLSDSGFYLCAWSLKGNYGYTFGSGTRLTVV.

V is TRBV30 and J is TRBJ2-5; D may be TRBD1 or TRBD2 (5 bases each). This CDR3 comprises 16 residues. Germline V gives CDR1 GTSNPN, CDR2 SVGIG (reference sequence). V lost 0 bases and J 7 bases, leaving 21 bases between the germline ends. CDR3 DNA: TGTGCCTGGAGTGTGATCGGGGCGCCGGTTCTGGTGACCCAGTACTTC. Translated: CAWSVIGAPVLVTQYF.

The V call is TRBV6-1, the J call TRBJ1-2, with TRBD1 identical over 9 bases. The J segment lost 10 bases and the V segment lost 7 bases, leaving 10 bases of the junction unmatched. The CDR3 is 13 residues long. Germline CDR1 MNHNS, CDR2 SASEGT. The CDR3 region is CASTAGTGNVYTF. CDR3 nucleotides: TGTGCCAGCACCGCCGGGACAGGGAACGTCTACACCTTC.

This clone was recorded a few times. V usage is TRBV12-5 and J usage is TRBJ1-4; D is unresolved. This CDR3 spans 13 amino acids. V lost 10 bases and J lost 4, with 13 bases in between. CDR1 LGHNT and CDR2 FRNRAP come from the germline V gene. The CDR3 loop is CATSPAFNEKLFF. CDR3 DNA: TGTGCTACTAGCCCGGCCTTTAATGAAAAACTGTTTTTT.

The table lists this clone with a count of one. The CDR3 DNA reads TGCGCCAGCAGCCAAGAGGCCAGGGGCAATCAGCCCCAGCATTTT. This sequence encodes CASSQEARGNQPQHF. The chain links TRBV4-3 to TRBJ1-5; D possibly corresponds to TRBD1 (5 bases). Germline V gene lookup returns CDR1 LGHNA and CDR2 YSLEER. The CDR3 is made up of 15 amino acids. V lost 0 bases and J lost 2, with 8 bases in between.

This clone was counted a few times. The sample carries other DNA sequences with the same CDR3. The chain recombines TRBV29-1 with TRBJ1-5, with a possible D match to TRBD1 (5 bases). V gave up 4 bases and J gave up 1 base, with 8 bases separating them. Germline CDR1 and CDR2: SQVTM and ANQGSEA. CDR3 length: 13 amino acids. CDR3 DNA: TGCAGCGTTGGGCAGGGAAGCAATCAGCCCCAGCATTTT. Its translation: CSVGQGSNQPQHF.

This clone was seen more than once but under ten times. V is TRBV7-2 and J is TRBJ2-2, with 7 bases lining up with TRBD2. The length of the CDR3 is 18 residues. The germline gives CDR1 SGHTA, CDR2 FQGNSA. Losses at the gene ends were 1 base for V and 0 bases for J; bases not matched to a gene: 8. Here the CDR3 DNA reads TGTGCCAGCAGCTTAGGGGTGGTGGCGGGGGCGAACACCGGGGAGCTGTTTTTT. Its translation: CASSLGVVAGANTGELFF.

This clone was observed once. The chain joins TRBV4-1 to TRBJ2-7; D call uncertain. CDR3 length equals 15 residues. V shed 0 bases and J shed 1 base, with 10 bases lying between them. CDR1 MGHRA and CDR2 YSYEKL come from the germline V gene. The CDR3 nucleotides read TGCGCCAGCAGCCAAGATAGGGCAGCTTCCTACGAGCAGTACTTC. Its protein product is CASSQDRAASYEQYF.

The gene calls are TRBV30 and TRBJ1-2, with 7 bases identical to TRBD1. After removal of 8 bases from V and 5 bases from J, the junction contained 8 bases not matched to a gene. The CDR3 spans 12 residues. Germline loops: CDR1 GTSNPN, CDR2 SVGIG (reference sequence). CDR3 sequence (DNA): TGTGCCAAACAACGGGACAGATATGGCTACACCTTC. Translation gives CAKQRDRYGYTF.

The CDR3 here is CAWSHGTAVNSPLHF. The CDR3 DNA reads as TGTGCCTGGAGTCACGGGACAGCCGTGAATTCACCCCTCCACTTT. V and J are TRBV30 and TRBJ1-6; 7 bases line up with TRBD1. The CDR3 length is 15 residues. CDR1 GTSNPN and CDR2 SVGIG come from the germline V gene (reference sequence). The junction had 8 bases not matched to a gene; V was cut back by 2 bases and J by 7 bases.

This clone has just a few counts. The CDR3 here is CAISEGSNGVKDEQYF. The CDR3 bases are TGTGCCATCAGTGAGGGCTCCAACGGGGTGAAAGACGAGCAGTACTTC. The V gene is TRBV10-3, the J gene TRBJ2-7, with D maybe TRBD2 (5 bases). CDR1 and CDR2 from the germline V gene are ENHRY and SYGVKD. The CDR3 has 16 residues. V was trimmed by 2 bases and J by 5 bases, leaving 19 bases between them.

The sample holds a few counts of this clone. The chain is built from TRBV15 and TRBJ1-4; D is undetermined. Trimming left V 0 bases short and J 4 bases short, with 9 bases between. CDR1 is LNHNV and CDR2 is YYDKDF in the germline V gene (reference sequence). The CDR3 is made up of 15 amino acids. The CDR3 loop reads CATSRDTGSNEKLFF. CDR3 sequence (DNA): TGTGCCACCAGCAGAGATACTGGCAGTAATGAAAAACTGTTTTTT.

J is TRBJ1-3 and V is TRBV30; D unresolved. V was pared by 0 bases and J by 0 bases, with 6 bases between. This CDR3 contains 14 residues. From germline, CDR1 is GTSNPN and CDR2 SVGIG (reference sequence). The CDR3 here is CAWSVKASGNTIYF. The CDR3 DNA is TGTGCCTGGAGTGTAAAGGCCTCTGGAAACACCATATATTTT.